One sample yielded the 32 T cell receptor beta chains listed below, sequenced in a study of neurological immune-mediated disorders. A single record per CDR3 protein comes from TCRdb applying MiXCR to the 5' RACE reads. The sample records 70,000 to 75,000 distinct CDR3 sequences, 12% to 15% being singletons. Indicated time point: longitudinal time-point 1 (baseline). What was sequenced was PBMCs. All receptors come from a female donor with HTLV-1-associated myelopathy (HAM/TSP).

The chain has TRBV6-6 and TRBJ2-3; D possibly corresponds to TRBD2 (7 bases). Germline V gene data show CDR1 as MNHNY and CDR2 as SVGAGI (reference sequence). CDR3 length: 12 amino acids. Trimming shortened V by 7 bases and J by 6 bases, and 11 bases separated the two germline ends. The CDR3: CASTRGGDTQYF. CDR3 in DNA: TGTGCCAGCACTAGGGGGGGGGATACGCAGTATTTT.

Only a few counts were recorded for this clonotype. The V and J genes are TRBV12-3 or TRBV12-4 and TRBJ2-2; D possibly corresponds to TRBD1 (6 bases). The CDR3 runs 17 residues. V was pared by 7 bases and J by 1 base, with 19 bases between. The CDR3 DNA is TGTGCCAGCACCCCTCATCAGGGGACGAGGAACACCGGGGAGCTGTTTTTT. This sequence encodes CASTPHQGTRNTGELFF.

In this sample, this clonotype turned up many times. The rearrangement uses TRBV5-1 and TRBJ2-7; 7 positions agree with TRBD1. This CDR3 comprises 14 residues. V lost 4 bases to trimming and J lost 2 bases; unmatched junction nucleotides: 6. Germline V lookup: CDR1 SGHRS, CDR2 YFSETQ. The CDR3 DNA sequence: TGCGCCAGCAGCGTCTTCACAGGGGCCTACGAGCAGTACTTC. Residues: CASSVFTGAYEQYF.

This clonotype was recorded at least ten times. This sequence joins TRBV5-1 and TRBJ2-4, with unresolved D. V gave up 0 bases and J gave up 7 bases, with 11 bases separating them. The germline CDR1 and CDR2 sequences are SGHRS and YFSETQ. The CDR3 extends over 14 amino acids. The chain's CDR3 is CASSLGLVGNIQYF. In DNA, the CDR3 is TGCGCCAGCAGCTTGGGGCTAGTCGGCAACATTCAGTACTTC.

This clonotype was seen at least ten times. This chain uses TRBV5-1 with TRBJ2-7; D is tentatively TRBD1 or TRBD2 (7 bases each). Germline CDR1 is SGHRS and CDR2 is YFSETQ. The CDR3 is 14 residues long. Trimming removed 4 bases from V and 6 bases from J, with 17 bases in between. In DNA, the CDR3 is TGCGCCAGCAGCAGCGGGACAGAGGGGGTCGAGCAGTACTTC. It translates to CASSSGTEGVEQYF.

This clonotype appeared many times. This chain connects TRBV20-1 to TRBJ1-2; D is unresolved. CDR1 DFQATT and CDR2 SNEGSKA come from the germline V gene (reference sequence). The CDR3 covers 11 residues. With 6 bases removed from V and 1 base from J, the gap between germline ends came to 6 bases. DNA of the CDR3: TGCAGTGCCCGAGATAACTATGGCTACACCTTC. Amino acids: CSARDNYGYTF.

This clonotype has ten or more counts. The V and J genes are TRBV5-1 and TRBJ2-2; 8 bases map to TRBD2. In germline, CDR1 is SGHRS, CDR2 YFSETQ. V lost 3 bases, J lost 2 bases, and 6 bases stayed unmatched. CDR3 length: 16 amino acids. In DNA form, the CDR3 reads TGCGCCAGCAGCTCTACTAGCGGACTAAACACCGGGGAGCTGTTTTTT. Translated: CASSSTSGLNTGELFF.

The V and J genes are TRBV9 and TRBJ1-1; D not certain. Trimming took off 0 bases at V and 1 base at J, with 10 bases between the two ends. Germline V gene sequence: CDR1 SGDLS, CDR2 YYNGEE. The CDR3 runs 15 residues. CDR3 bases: TGTGCCAGCAGCGTAGTTGGAGGGAAGAACACTGAAGCTTTCTTT. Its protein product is CASSVVGGKNTEAFF.

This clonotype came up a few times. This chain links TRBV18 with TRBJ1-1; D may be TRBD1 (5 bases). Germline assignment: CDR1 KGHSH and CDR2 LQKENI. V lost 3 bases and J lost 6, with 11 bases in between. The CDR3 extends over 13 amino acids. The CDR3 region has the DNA TGTGCCAGCTCACCCATCGGGGCGGCTGAAGCTTTCTTT. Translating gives CASSPIGAAEAFF.

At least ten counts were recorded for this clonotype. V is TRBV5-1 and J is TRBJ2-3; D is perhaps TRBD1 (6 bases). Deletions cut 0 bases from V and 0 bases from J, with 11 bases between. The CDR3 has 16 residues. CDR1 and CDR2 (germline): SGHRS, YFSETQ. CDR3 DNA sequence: TGCGCCAGCAGCTTGGCCCCAGGGGCTAGCACAGATACGCAGTATTTT. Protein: CASSLAPGASTDTQYF.

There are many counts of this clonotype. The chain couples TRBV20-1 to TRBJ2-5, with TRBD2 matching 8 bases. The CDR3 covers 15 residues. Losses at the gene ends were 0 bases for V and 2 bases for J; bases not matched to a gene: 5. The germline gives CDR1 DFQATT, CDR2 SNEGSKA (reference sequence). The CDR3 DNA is TGCAGTGCTAGAGATCCGCGGGGGGATCAAGAGACCCAGTACTTC. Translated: CSARDPRGDQETQYF.

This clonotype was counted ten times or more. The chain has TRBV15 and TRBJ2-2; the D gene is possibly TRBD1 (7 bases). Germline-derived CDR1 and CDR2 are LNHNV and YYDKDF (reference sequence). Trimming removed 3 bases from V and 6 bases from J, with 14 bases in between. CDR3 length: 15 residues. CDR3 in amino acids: CATSRWTGGAGELFF. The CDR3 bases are TGTGCCACCAGCAGGTGGACAGGCGGGGCCGGGGAGCTGTTTTTT.

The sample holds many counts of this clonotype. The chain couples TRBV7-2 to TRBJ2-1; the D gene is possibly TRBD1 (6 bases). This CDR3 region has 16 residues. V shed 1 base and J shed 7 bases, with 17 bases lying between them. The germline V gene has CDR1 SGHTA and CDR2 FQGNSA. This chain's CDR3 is CASSLVLARGWNEQFF. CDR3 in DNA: TGTGCCAGCAGCTTAGTATTGGCGAGGGGGTGGAATGAGCAGTTCTTC.

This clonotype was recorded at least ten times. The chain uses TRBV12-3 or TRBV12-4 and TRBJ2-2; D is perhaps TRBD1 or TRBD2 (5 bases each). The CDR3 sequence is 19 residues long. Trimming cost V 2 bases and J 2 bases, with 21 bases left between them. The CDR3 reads CASSLKGFSAGRNTGELFF. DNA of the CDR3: TGTGCCAGCAGTTTAAAGGGGTTTAGCGCAGGGAGAAACACCGGGGAGCTGTTTTTT.

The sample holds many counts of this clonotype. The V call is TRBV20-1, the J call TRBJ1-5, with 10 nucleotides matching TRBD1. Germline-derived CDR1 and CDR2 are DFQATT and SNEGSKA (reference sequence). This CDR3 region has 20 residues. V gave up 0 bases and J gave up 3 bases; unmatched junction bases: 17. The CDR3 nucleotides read TGCAGTGCTAGAGATCGCACACCGGGACAGGGGATGAAAGTCAATCAGCCCCAGCATTTT. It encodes CSARDRTPGQGMKVNQPQHF.

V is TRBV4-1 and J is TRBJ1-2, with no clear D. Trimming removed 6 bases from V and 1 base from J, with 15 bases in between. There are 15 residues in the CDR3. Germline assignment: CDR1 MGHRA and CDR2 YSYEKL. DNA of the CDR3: TGCGCCAGCAGTGAGGTGGGCAGCCTTAACTATGGCTACACCTTC. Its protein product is CASSEVGSLNYGYTF.

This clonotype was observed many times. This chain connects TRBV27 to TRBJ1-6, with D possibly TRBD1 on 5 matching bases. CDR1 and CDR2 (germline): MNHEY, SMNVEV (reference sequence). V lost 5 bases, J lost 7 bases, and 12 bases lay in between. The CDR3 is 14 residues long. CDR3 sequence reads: CASSRDGLNSPLHF. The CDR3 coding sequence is TGTGCCAGCAGTAGGGACGGCTTAAATTCACCCCTCCACTTT.

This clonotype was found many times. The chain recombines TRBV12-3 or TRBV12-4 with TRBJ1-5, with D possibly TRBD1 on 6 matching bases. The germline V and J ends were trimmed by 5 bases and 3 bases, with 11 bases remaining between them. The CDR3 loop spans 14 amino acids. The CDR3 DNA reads TGTGCCAGCAGTCCCGGACAGCACAATCAGCCCCAGCATTTT. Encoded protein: CASSPGQHNQPQHF.

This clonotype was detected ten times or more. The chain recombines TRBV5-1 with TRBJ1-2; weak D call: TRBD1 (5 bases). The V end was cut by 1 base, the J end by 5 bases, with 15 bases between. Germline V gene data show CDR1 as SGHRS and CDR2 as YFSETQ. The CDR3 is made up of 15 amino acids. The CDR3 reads CASSLQAGQEYGYTF. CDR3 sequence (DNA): TGCGCCAGCAGCTTGCAGGCAGGGCAAGAGTATGGCTACACCTTC.

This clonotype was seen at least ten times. The CDR3 DNA follows: TGCAGTGCTAGGGACCGCACAGGGGAGGAGACCCAGTACTTC. It codes for CSARDRTGEETQYF. The chain is built from TRBV20-1 and TRBJ2-5; 7 bases are shared with TRBD1. Germline CDR1 DFQATT, CDR2 SNEGSKA (reference sequence). V gave up 3 bases and J gave up 5 bases; unmatched junction bases: 9. The CDR3 covers 14 residues.

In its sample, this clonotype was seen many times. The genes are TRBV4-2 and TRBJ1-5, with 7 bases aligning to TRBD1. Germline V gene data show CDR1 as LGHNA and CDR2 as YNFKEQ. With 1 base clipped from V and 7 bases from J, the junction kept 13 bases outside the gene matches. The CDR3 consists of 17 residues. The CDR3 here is CASSQVQGLGDSQPQHF. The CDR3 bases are TGTGCCAGCAGCCAAGTACAGGGGTTAGGGGATTCACAGCCCCAGCATTTT.

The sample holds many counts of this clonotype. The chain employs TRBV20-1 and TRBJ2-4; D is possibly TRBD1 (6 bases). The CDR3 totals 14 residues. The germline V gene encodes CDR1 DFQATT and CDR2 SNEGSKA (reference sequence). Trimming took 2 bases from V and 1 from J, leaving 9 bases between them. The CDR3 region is CSARPGAAKNIQYF. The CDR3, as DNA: TGCAGTGCTAGACCAGGGGCTGCCAAAAACATTCAGTACTTC.

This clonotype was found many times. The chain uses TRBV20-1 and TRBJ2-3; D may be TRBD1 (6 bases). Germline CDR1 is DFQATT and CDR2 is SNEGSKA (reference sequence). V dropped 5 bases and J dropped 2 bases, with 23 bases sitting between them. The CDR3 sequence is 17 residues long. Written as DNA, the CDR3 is TGCAGTGCTTCCCCCTTGCAGGGGAGCGGAACCACAGATACGCAGTATTTT. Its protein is CSASPLQGSGTTDTQYF.

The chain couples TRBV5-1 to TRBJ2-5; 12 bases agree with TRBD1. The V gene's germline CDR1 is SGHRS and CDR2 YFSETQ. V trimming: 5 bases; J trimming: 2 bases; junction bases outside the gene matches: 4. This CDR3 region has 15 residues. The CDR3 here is CASRRDRGLQETQYF. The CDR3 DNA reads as TGCGCCAGCAGGAGGGACAGGGGGCTTCAAGAGACCCAGTACTTC.

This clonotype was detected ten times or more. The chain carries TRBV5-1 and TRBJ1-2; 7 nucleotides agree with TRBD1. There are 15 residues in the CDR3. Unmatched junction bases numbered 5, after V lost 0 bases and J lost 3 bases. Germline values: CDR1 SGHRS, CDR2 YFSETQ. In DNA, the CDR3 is TGCGCCAGCAGCTTGGGACAGGGAGCCGACTATGGCTACACCTTC. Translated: CASSLGQGADYGYTF.

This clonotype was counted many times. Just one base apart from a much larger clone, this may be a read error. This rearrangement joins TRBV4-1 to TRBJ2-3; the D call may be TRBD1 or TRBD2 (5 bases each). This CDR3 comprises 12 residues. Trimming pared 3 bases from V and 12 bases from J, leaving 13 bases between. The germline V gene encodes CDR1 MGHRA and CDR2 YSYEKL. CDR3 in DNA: TGCGCCAGCAGCCACGGGACGCCGGCCCAGTATTTT. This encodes CASSHGTPAQYF.

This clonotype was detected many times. The CDR3 nucleotides are TGCGCCAGCAGCCAGGGTCCTGGGGGCCCACAGCCCCAGCATTTT. Translating it yields CASSQGPGGPQPQHF. The chain has TRBV4-1 and TRBJ1-5; possible D gene TRBD1, 6 bases. This CDR3 is 15 amino acids long. Germline V gene sequence: CDR1 MGHRA, CDR2 YSYEKL. The ends were cut back, 3 bases at V and 7 bases at J, with 16 bases in the middle.

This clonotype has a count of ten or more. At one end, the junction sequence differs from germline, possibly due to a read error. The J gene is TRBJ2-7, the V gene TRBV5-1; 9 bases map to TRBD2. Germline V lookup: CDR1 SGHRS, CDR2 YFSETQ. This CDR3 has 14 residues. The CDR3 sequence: CASSLASGAYEQYF. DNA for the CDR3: TGCGCCAGCAGTTTGGCTAGCGGGGCCTACGAGCAGTACTTC.

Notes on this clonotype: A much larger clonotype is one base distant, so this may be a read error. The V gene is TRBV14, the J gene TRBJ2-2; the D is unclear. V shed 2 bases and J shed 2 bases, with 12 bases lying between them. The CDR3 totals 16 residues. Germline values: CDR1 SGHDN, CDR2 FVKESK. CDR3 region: CASSQTWVINTGELFF. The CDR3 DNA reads TGTGCCAGCAGCCAAACATGGGTGATCAACACCGGGGAGCTGTTTTTT.

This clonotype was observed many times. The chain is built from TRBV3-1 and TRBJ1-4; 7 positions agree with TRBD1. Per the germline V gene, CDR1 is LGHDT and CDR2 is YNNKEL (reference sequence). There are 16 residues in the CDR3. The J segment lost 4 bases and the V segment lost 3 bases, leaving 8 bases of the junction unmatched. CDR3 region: CASSHPGTAFNEKLFF. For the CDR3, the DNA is TGTGCCAGCAGCCACCCTGGGACAGCCTTTAATGAAAAACTGTTTTTT. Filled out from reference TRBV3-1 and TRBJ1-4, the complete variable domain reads DTAVSQTPKYLVTQMGNDKSIKCEQNLGHDTMYWYKQDSKKFLKIMFSYNNKELIINETVPNRFSPKSPDKAHLNLHINSLELGDSAVYFCASSHPGTAFNEKLFFGSGTQLSVL.

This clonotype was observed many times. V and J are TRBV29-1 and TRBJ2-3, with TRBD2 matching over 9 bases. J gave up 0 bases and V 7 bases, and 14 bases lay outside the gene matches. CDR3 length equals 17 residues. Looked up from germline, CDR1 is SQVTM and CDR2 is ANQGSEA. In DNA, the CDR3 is TGCAGCGCCTCGGGTCTAGCGGGGAAGGGGAGCACAGATACGCAGTATTTT. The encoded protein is CSASGLAGKGSTDTQYF.

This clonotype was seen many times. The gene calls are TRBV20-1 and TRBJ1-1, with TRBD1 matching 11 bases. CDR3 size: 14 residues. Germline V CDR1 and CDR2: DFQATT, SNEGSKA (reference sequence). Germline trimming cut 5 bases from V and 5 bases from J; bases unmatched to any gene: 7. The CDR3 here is CSAHGQGAVTEAFF. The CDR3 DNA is TGCAGTGCTCACGGACAGGGGGCGGTAACTGAAGCTTTCTTT.